There are many counts of the clone carrying this TCR beta chain. Its cognate antigen is unknown. Every bit of the isolated RNA underwent reverse transcription, so sequencing read expressed TCRB transcripts. TCRdb keeps only in-frame clones here, not all; method: immunoSEQ multiplex PCR. Of some 300,000 clones in the sample, approximately 8% were seen once. Per the germline V gene, CDR1 is SGHDN and CDR2 is FVKESK. The CDR3 extends over 13 amino acids. V was pared by 1 base and J by 14 bases, with 12 bases between. The source of the sample is a study of beta chain features in type 1 diabetes. The study's findings and limits: A greater similarity of naive, central memory and Treg TCRB repertoires was seen among patients than among healthy donors.

One heparinised draw, averaging around 120 mL, was taken per donor. The chain combines TRBV14 with TRBJ1-6, with unresolved D. Sequenced sample: central memory CD4+ T cells from blood. The sequence was collected from a woman aged 18-35 years in good health. The CDR3 DNA is TGTGCCAGCAGCCAAGGTGGGCAGACTACCCTCCACTTT. Its protein is CASSQGGQTTLHF.